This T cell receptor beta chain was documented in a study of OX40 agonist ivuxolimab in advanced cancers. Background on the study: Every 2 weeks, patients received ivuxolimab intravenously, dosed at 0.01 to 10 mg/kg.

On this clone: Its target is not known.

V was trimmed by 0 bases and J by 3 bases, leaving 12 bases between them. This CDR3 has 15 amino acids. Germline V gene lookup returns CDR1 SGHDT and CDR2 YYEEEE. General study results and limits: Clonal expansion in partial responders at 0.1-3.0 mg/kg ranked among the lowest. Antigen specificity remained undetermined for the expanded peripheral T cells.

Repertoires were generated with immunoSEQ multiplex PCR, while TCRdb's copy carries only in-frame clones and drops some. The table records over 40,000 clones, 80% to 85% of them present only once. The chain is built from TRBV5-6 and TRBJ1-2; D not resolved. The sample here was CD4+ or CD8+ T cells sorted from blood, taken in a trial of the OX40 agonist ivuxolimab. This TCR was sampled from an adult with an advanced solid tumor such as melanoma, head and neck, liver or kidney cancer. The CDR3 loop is CASSLGGPGDYGYTF. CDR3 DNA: TGTGCCAGCAGCTTGGGAGGACCCGGAGACTATGGCTACACCTTC.